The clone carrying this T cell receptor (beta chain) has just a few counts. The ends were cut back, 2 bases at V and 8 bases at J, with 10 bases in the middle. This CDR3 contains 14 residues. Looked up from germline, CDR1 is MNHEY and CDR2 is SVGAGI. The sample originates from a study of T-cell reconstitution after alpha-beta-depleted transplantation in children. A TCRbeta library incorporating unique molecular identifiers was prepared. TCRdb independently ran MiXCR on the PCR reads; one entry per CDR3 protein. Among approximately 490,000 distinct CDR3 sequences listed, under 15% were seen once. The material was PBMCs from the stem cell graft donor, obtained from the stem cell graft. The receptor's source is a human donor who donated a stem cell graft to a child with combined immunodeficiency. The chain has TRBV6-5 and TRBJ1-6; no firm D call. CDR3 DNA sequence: TGTGCCAGCAGTTACGCCTTTGGGTATTCACCCCTCCACTTT. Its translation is CASSYAFGYSPLHF.